These 17 T cell receptor beta chains came from one sample sequenced in a study of Ad26.COV2.S vaccination and SARS-CoV-2 variants. The treatment here: 19 received Ad26.COV2.S at low or high dose, single or two shots; several received placebo; per-sample allocation not given. Samples came from day 63 after the first vaccine or placebo injection. Profiled with immunoSEQ multiplex PCR; TCRdb holds only in-frame clones, not every one. The sample carries around 450,000 clones, about 90% recorded once. The sequenced sample was peripheral blood, obtained in a trial of Ad26.COV2.S vaccine versus placebo. These receptors were obtained from a person between 18 and 65 years old who received the Ad26.COV2.S COVID-19 vaccine or a placebo.

This sequence joins TRBV5-8 and TRBJ1-1; TRBD1 aligns across 8 bases. This CDR3 is 16 amino acids long. J was trimmed by 3 bases and V by 4 bases; bases with no gene match: 11. Germline values: CDR1 SGHTS, CDR2 YDEGEE. CDR3: CASSTGQGGFDTEAFF. The CDR3 region has the DNA TGTGCCAGCAGCACAGGACAGGGAGGGTTTGACACTGAAGCTTTCTTT.

The rearrangement links TRBV5-5 to TRBJ1-1, with TRBD1 matching 7 bases. The CDR3 is 14 residues long. V was pared by 4 bases and J by 0 bases, with 3 bases of the junction left unmatched. Per germline, CDR1 SGHKS and CDR2 YYEKEE (reference sequence). CDR3 loop: CASSRDSLNTEAFF. CDR3 bases: TGTGCCAGCAGCAGGGACAGCTTGAACACTGAAGCTTTCTTT.

The genes are TRBV28 and TRBJ1-2; the D is unclear. In germline, CDR1 is MDHEN, CDR2 SYDVKM. The CDR3 is 13 amino acids. V lost 6 bases and J lost 7, with 15 bases in between. CDR3 sequence: CASSWGSLGGYTF. DNA for the CDR3: TGTGCCAGCAGCTGGGGATCCTTGGGTGGCTACACCTTC.

The chain is built from TRBV30 and TRBJ2-2, with D perhaps being TRBD1 or TRBD2 (5 bases each). V shed 1 base and J shed 9 bases, with 9 bases lying between them. Per germline, CDR1 GTSNPN and CDR2 SVGIG (reference sequence). The CDR3 sequence is 12 residues long. CDR3 nucleotide sequence: TGTGCCTGGAGTGGAGGGACCCGGGAGCTGTTTTTT. The encoded protein is CAWSGGTRELFF.

This rearrangement joins TRBV19 to TRBJ2-2; D remains ambiguous. The CDR3 extends over 16 amino acids. From germline, CDR1 is LNHDA and CDR2 SQIVND (reference sequence). V lost 3 bases, J lost 1 base, and 12 bases lay in between. The CDR3 sequence is CASSIFGSLNTGELFF. CDR3 DNA: TGTGCCAGTAGTATTTTCGGGTCCTTGAACACCGGGGAGCTGTTTTTT.

The chain uses TRBV7-9 and TRBJ2-1, with a possible D match to TRBD1 (6 bases). Germline lookup yields CDR1 SEHNR and CDR2 FQNEAQ (reference sequence). The CDR3 extends over 19 amino acids. V was cut by 1 base and J by 0 bases, with 19 bases left in between. The CDR3 DNA reads TGTGCCAGCAGCTTAGACGGTCTGGGCAGGGGAAGCTCCTACAATGAGCAGTTCTTC. Protein product: CASSLDGLGRGSSYNEQFF.

The V gene is TRBV11-3, the J gene TRBJ2-1; 7 bases map to TRBD2. Losses at the gene ends were 3 bases for V and 1 base for J; bases not matched to a gene: 9. This CDR3 has 17 residues. Germline V lookup: CDR1 SGHNT, CDR2 YENEEA. The CDR3 coding sequence is TGTGCCAGCAGCTTGGGCGGGAGAATGTTATCCTACAATGAGCAGTTCTTC. Its protein product is CASSLGGRMLSYNEQFF.

This chain connects TRBV20-1 to TRBJ2-1; 8 bases map to TRBD2. The trim removed 3 bases at V and 4 bases at J, leaving 5 bases unmatched. The CDR3 is 14 residues long. Germline V gene lookup returns CDR1 DFQATT and CDR2 SNEGSKA (reference sequence). In DNA, the CDR3 is TGCAGTGCTAGTGCGGGGGGTCTTTACAATGAGCAGTTCTTC. Translated: CSASAGGLYNEQFF.

This chain connects TRBV11-2 to TRBJ1-4, with 9 bases lining up with TRBD1. From germline, CDR1 is SGHAT and CDR2 FQNNGV. CDR3 length: 14 amino acids. V trimming: 6 bases; J trimming: 5 bases; junction bases outside the gene matches: 4. CDR3 protein: CASSLDRGNEKLFF. The CDR3 DNA is TGTGCCAGCAGTCTAGACAGGGGGAATGAAAAACTGTTTTTT.

This sequence joins TRBV11-2 and TRBJ1-5; no definite D call. V was trimmed by 4 bases and J by 0 bases, leaving 7 bases between them. Per the germline V gene, CDR1 is SGHAT and CDR2 is FQNNGV. The CDR3 length is 14 residues. The DNA of the CDR3 is TGTGCCAGCAGCTCCGTGCATAGCAATCAGCCCCAGCATTTT. Translation: CASSSVHSNQPQHF.

This chain uses TRBV7-8 with TRBJ2-2; 10 nucleotides align to TRBD2. The J segment lost 9 bases and the V segment lost 2 bases, leaving 15 bases of the junction unmatched. The length of the CDR3 is 18 residues. Per the germline V gene, CDR1 is SGHVS and CDR2 is FQNEAQ. The CDR3 DNA reads as TGTGCCAGCAGCTTACTTACTAGCGGGGCCCCCACCAGCCGGGAGCTGTTTTTT. It yields the protein CASSLLTSGAPTSRELFF.

The chain has TRBV7-3 and TRBJ2-1, with a possible D match to TRBD2 (6 bases). The CDR3 contains 13 residues. Deletions cut 5 bases from V and 7 bases from J, with 12 bases between. Germline V gene data show CDR1 as SGHTA and CDR2 as FQGTGA. The CDR3 is CASSPGLLNEQFF. CDR3 coding DNA: TGTGCCAGCAGCCCCGGACTATTAAATGAGCAGTTCTTC. The entire variable domain, with the rest obtained from reference TRBV7-3 and TRBJ2-1, is as follows: GAGVSQTPSNKVTEKGKYVELRCDPISGHTALYWYRQSLGQGPEFLIYFQGTGAADDSGLPNDRFFAVRPEGSVSTLKIQRTERGDSAVYLCASSPGLLNEQFFGPGTRLTVL.

The chain uses TRBV16 and TRBJ2-1; D is ambiguous. The CDR3 is 14 amino acids. V was clipped by 2 bases and J by 3 bases, with 8 bases between them. Germline lookup yields CDR1 KGHSY and CDR2 FQNENV. The CDR3 spells CASSQVADYNEQFF. The CDR3 region has the DNA TGTGCCAGCAGCCAAGTGGCAGACTACAATGAGCAGTTCTTC.

J is TRBJ2-5 and V is TRBV28; D unclear. The V end lost 7 bases, the J end lost 3 bases, and 15 bases lay between the germline ends. The CDR3 is made up of 14 amino acids. Germline CDR1 is MDHEN and CDR2 is SYDVKM. CDR3 in DNA: TGTGCCAGCACCCCAGGCGGTTATGAAGAGACCCAGTACTTC. This codes for CASTPGGYEETQYF.

CDR3 loop: CASSLFGETPYEQYF. The CDR3 DNA is TGTGCCAGCAGTTTATTTGGGGAAACTCCCTACGAGCAGTACTTC. The chain is built from TRBV28 and TRBJ2-7; D is unresolved. Trimming took off 1 base at V and 2 bases at J, with 12 bases between the two ends. From germline, CDR1 is MDHEN and CDR2 SYDVKM. CDR3 length: 15 residues. The whole variable domain, filled in from reference TRBV28 and TRBJ2-7, reads DVKVTQSSRYLVKRTGEKVFLECVQDMDHENMFWYRQDPGLGLRLIYFSYDVKMKEKGDIPEGYSVSREKKERFSLILESASTNQTSMYLCASSLFGETPYEQYFGPGTRLTVT.

This chain connects TRBV7-9 to TRBJ2-3; tentatively, D is TRBD2 (6 bases). The germline V gene has CDR1 SEHNR and CDR2 FQNEAQ (reference sequence). The CDR3 length is 14 residues. V shed 5 bases and J shed 2 bases, with 11 bases lying between them. CDR3 amino acids: CASSISGATDTQYF. The CDR3, as DNA: TGTGCCAGCAGCATTAGCGGCGCCACAGATACGCAGTATTTT.

The chain is built from TRBV9 and TRBJ1-4; D possibly corresponds to TRBD1 (6 bases). Per the germline V gene, CDR1 is SGDLS and CDR2 is YYNGEE. The CDR3 extends over 15 amino acids. Trimming left V 3 bases short and J 0 bases short, with 9 bases between. The CDR3 DNA reads TGTGCCAGCAGCGCCTCAGGGGCAACTAATGAAAAACTGTTTTTT. This encodes CASSASGATNEKLFF.